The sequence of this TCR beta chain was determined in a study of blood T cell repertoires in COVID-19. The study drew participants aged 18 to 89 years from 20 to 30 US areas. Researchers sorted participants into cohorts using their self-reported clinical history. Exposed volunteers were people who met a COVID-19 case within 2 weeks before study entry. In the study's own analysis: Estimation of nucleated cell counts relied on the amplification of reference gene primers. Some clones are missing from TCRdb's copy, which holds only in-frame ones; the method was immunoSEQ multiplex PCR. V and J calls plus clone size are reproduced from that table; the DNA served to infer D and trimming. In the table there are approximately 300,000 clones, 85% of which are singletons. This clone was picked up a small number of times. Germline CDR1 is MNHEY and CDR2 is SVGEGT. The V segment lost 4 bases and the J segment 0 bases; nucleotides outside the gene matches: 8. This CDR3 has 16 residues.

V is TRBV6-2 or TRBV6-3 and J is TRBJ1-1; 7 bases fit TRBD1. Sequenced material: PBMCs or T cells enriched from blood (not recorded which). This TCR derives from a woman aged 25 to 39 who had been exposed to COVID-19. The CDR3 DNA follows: TGTGCCAGCAGTTCGCCCAACAGGGGAATGAACACTGAAGCTTTCTTT. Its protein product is CASSSPNRGMNTEAFF.